This passage covers 3 T cell receptor beta chains from one sample sequenced in a study of PD-1 blockade in classical Hodgkin lymphoma. Method: immunoSEQ multiplex PCR; TCRdb's copy keeps in-frame clones and lacks some. The sample comprises approximately 44,000 clones, nearly 70% of which are singletons, and roughly 2.6% rests with the top ten. Time point defined: cycle 4 day 1 (C4D1), after 6 weeks of nivolumab. After autologous stem cell transplantation all patients relapsed, and prior brentuximab vedotin exposure differed between cohorts. Sequenced material: peripheral blood mononuclear cells (PBMCs), taken before the fourth cycle of nivolumab. These receptors all come from a human donor with classical Hodgkin lymphoma.

V and J are TRBV5-4 and TRBJ2-1; D unresolved. The CDR3 sequence is 13 residues long. Between the trimmed V and J ends, which lost 3 bases and 5 bases, there was a span of 9 bases. Germline loops: CDR1 SGHNT, CDR2 YYREEE (reference sequence). The CDR3 DNA reads TGTGCCAGCAGCTCAGACGGAGACAATGAGCAGTTCTTC. Translating it yields CASSSDGDNEQFF.

V gene TRBV7-8 combines with J gene TRBJ2-1; 7 positions agree with TRBD2. Germline V gene data show CDR1 as SGHVS and CDR2 as FQNEAQ. With 1 base clipped from V and 2 bases from J, the junction kept 5 bases outside the gene matches. This CDR3 comprises 16 residues. CDR3 nucleotide sequence: TGTGCCAGCAGCTTAGTATATCGGGGGGCCTACAATGAGCAGTTCTTC. The encoded protein is CASSLVYRGAYNEQFF.

The chain recombines TRBV19 with TRBJ1-5; 8 bases are a match to TRBD1. V dropped 4 bases and J dropped 2; count of bases not matched to a gene: 1. CDR1 is LNHDA, CDR2 SQIVND, per germline (reference sequence). The CDR3 is 14 amino acids. CDR3 residues: CASSTGQGNQPQHF. The CDR3 nucleotides read TGTGCCAGTAGTACGGGACAGGGCAATCAGCCCCAGCATTTT.